These 23 T cell receptor beta chains came from one sample sequenced in a study of cytomegalovirus exposure and HLA in healthy donors. Vbeta (60) and Jbeta (13) primers were used in the PCR. Generated by immunoSEQ multiplex PCR, the TCRdb table keeps only in-frame clones and is missing some. The repertoire consists of roughly 140,000 clones, with about three fifths occurring once and the leading ten covering around 3%. The material sequenced was PBMCs. These receptors came from a woman aged 25 to 39 in good health and CMV-seropositive.

This clone has just a few counts. The V and J genes are TRBV2 and TRBJ2-3, with TRBD1 identical over 7 bases. Germline trimming cut 10 bases from V and 2 bases from J; bases unmatched to any gene: 9. In germline, CDR1 is SNHLY, CDR2 FYNNEI. This CDR3 contains 14 residues. The CDR3 coding sequence is TGTGCCACAAAGAAACAGGGGCACACAGATACGCAGTATTTT. Its translation is CATKKQGHTDTQYF. The full variable domain, rest sourced from reference TRBV2 and TRBJ2-3, is EPEVTQTPSHQVTQMGQEVILRCVPISNHLYFYWYRQILGQKVEFLVSFYNNEISEKSEIFDDQFSVERPDGSNFTLKIRSTKLEDSAMYFCATKKQGHTDTQYFGPGTRLTVL.

The rearrangement links TRBV7-9 to TRBJ1-2; D unresolved. V was clipped by 2 bases and J by 7 bases, with 11 bases between them. Germline V lookup: CDR1 SEHNR, CDR2 FQNEAQ (reference sequence). CDR3 length equals 13 residues. In nucleotides, the CDR3 is TGTGCCAGCAGCTTATCGGGGAAGGGTGGCTACACCTTC. It yields the protein CASSLSGKGGYTF.

This sequence joins TRBV9 and TRBJ1-4; D is ambiguous. Germline V gene lookup returns CDR1 SGDLS and CDR2 YYNGEE. This CDR3 contains 14 residues. Trimming stripped 4 bases from V and 8 bases from J, with 15 bases between. The CDR3 loop is CASSPRRAGEKLFF. In nucleotides, the CDR3 is TGTGCCAGCAGCCCCCGGAGGGCGGGCGAAAAACTGTTTTTT. Complete variable domain (other parts from reference TRBV9 and TRBJ1-4): DSGVTQTPKHLITATGQRVTLRCSPRSGDLSVYWYQQSLDQGLQFLIQYYNGEERAKGNILERFSAQQFPDLHSELNLSSLELGDSALYFCASSPRRAGEKLFFGSGTQLSVL.

The chain carries TRBV29-1 and TRBJ2-1, with D possibly TRBD1 on 6 matching bases. Germline V CDR1 and CDR2: SQVTM, ANQGSEA. This CDR3 is 11 amino acids long. The V end lost 3 bases, the J end lost 9 bases, and 9 bases lay between the germline ends. CDR3 in DNA: TGCAGCGTTGAGGGGGCAATTGAGCAGTTCTTC. It codes for CSVEGAIEQFF.

The table lists this clone with a few counts. The genes are TRBV5-4 and TRBJ1-2, with 8 bases aligning to TRBD1. V shed 4 bases and J 7 bases; nucleotides not matched to a gene: 15. The germline V gene encodes CDR1 SGHNT and CDR2 YYREEE (reference sequence). This CDR3 is built from 16 residues. CDR3 protein: CASSQDRVVNGGGYTF. In DNA form, the CDR3 reads TGTGCCAGCAGCCAGGACAGGGTCGTTAATGGAGGTGGCTACACCTTC.

This chain joins TRBV5-1 and TRBJ2-1; 8 nucleotides line up with TRBD2. The germline CDR1 and CDR2 sequences are SGHRS and YFSETQ. The V gene end was trimmed by 5 bases and the J gene end by 5 bases; junction bases not matched to a gene: 12. The CDR3 contains 16 residues. CDR3 in DNA: TGCGCCAGCAGATTAACCCAGACTAGCGCCGACAATGAGCAGTTCTTC. Translating gives CASRLTQTSADNEQFF.

The rearrangement links TRBV7-9 to TRBJ1-1; D is uncertain. Per germline, CDR1 SEHNR and CDR2 FQNEAQ (reference sequence). The CDR3 runs 15 residues. V lost 8 bases to trimming and J lost 4 bases, with 20 bases between them. CDR3 residues: CASASPRLAGTEAFF. CDR3 in DNA: TGTGCCAGCGCATCACCAAGGTTGGCAGGCACTGAAGCTTTCTTT. Drawing the rest from reference TRBV7-9 and TRBJ1-1, the complete variable domain is DTGVSQNPRHKITKRGQNVTFRCDPISEHNRLYWYRQTLGQGPEFLTYFQNEAQLEKSRLLSDRFSAERPKGSFSTLEIQRTEQGDSAMYLCASASPRLAGTEAFFGQGTRLTVV.

V is TRBV7-6 and J is TRBJ2-6; tentatively, D is TRBD1 (6 bases). CDR3 size: 16 residues. Trimming took 3 bases from V and 1 from J, leaving 10 bases between them. The germline V gene has CDR1 SGHVS and CDR2 FNYEAQ. The CDR3 DNA reads TGTGCCAGCAGCTTGGACAGAGTATCTGGGGCCAACGTCCTGACTTTC. It is translated as CASSLDRVSGANVLTF.

This chain uses TRBV5-1 with TRBJ2-1; a weak D match, TRBD1 (5 bases). Per the germline V gene, CDR1 is SGHRS and CDR2 is YFSETQ. V dropped 2 bases and J dropped 4 bases, with 13 bases sitting between them. This CDR3 is built from 15 residues. CDR3 sequence: CASSLTSPGYNEQFF. The CDR3 coding sequence is TGCGCCAGCAGCTTAACGTCCCCAGGGTACAATGAGCAGTTCTTC.

The genes are TRBV18 and TRBJ1-6, with a possible D match to TRBD1 (5 bases). The CDR3 length is 16 residues. Per the germline V gene, CDR1 is KGHSH and CDR2 is LQKENI. The V end lost 3 bases, the J end lost 6 bases, and 15 bases lay between the germline ends. The CDR3 sequence: CASSPFSGLSNSPLHF. The CDR3 DNA reads as TGTGCCAGCTCACCCTTCTCGGGACTCTCTAATTCACCCCTCCACTTT.

This clone came up a few times. The CDR3 here is CASSHSHYNEQFF. The CDR3 coding sequence is TGTGCCAGCAGTCACAGCCACTACAATGAGCAGTTCTTC. The V call is TRBV6-5, the J call TRBJ2-1; D unclear. Germline V gene data show CDR1 as MNHEY and CDR2 as SVGAGI. Trimming shortened V by 5 bases and J by 3 bases, and 8 bases separated the two germline ends. The CDR3 is 13 residues long.

The chain has TRBV10-3 and TRBJ2-7; TRBD1 aligns across 9 bases. Germline lookup yields CDR1 ENHRY and CDR2 SYGVKD. V was clipped by 4 bases and J by 6 bases; unmatched bases: 13. CDR3 size: 16 residues. CDR3 sequence reads: CAISVGTGLLLGEQYF. CDR3 coding DNA: TGTGCCATCAGTGTCGGGACAGGGCTCCTCCTGGGCGAGCAGTACTTC.

This clone was recorded a few times. The gene calls are TRBV6-5 and TRBJ1-4; TRBD1 is a possible D gene (5 bases). Deletions cut 6 bases from V and 11 bases from J, with 19 bases between. CDR3 size: 14 residues. Germline-derived CDR1 and CDR2 are MNHEY and SVGAGI. The CDR3 nucleotides are TGTGCCAGCAGACTATTAGTTTCAGGGCGGAAACTGTTTTTT. Its protein is CASRLLVSGRKLFF.

The chain recombines TRBV10-3 with TRBJ1-5, with TRBD1 matching over 7 bases. The V gene end was trimmed by 3 bases and the J gene end by 8 bases; junction bases not matched to a gene: 7. The CDR3 is made up of 14 amino acids. The V gene's germline CDR1 is ENHRY and CDR2 SYGVKD. In nucleotides, the CDR3 is TGTGCCATCAGTGACATCAGACAGGGCGAGCCCCAGCATTTT. It is translated as CAISDIRQGEPQHF.

This clone has at least ten counts. This rearrangement joins TRBV6-1 to TRBJ1-5, with TRBD1 matching over 7 bases. In germline, CDR1 is MNHNS, CDR2 SASEGT. The V segment lost 8 bases and the J segment 8 bases; nucleotides outside the gene matches: 9. The CDR3 is 13 amino acids. The chain's CDR3 is CASLPQGLKPQHF. CDR3 in DNA: TGTGCCAGCTTGCCACAGGGGTTGAAGCCCCAGCATTTT.

V and J are TRBV6-1 and TRBJ1-3; D call uncertain. Trimming removed 1 base at V and 3 bases at J, with 4 bases between. The CDR3 is 13 residues long. Germline loops: CDR1 MNHNS, CDR2 SASEGT. This CDR3 reads CASSEEHGNTIYF. CDR3 sequence (DNA): TGTGCCAGCAGTGAAGAACATGGAAACACCATATATTTT.

The chain couples TRBV10-2 to TRBJ2-7; 8 bases are a match to TRBD1. V lost 8 bases and J lost 4; bases outside the gene matches: 7. The CDR3 runs to 13 residues. Germline assignment: CDR1 WSHSY and CDR2 SAAADI. The CDR3 DNA reads as TGCGCCAGCGGGACAGGCGGGACTTACGAGCAGTACTTC. It is translated as CASGTGGTYEQYF.

The rearrangement uses TRBV13 and TRBJ1-2; D unclear. The CDR3 has 18 residues. Trimming removed 3 bases from V and 4 bases from J, with 24 bases in between. The germline V gene encodes CDR1 PRHDT and CDR2 FYEKMQ (reference sequence). The CDR3, as DNA: TGTGCCAGCAGCTTCCGCCCGCGTGTGGCAGGAATATTCTATGGCTACACCTTC. This translates into CASSFRPRVAGIFYGYTF. Full variable domain (outside the CDR3, taken from reference TRBV13 and TRBJ1-2): AAGVIQSPRHLIKEKRETATLKCYPIPRHDTVYWYQQGPGQDPQFLISFYEKMQSDKGSIPDRFSAQQFSDYHSELNMSSLELGDSALYFCASSFRPRVAGIFYGYTFGSGTRLTVV.

The table lists this clone with a few counts. The chain links TRBV5-1 to TRBJ2-5; TRBD2 matches at 9 bases. The CDR3 totals 15 residues. J gave up 5 bases and V 1 base, and 6 bases lay outside the gene matches. The germline V gene has CDR1 SGHRS and CDR2 YFSETQ. The CDR3 bases are TGCGCCAGCAGCTTGTTGGCTAGCGGGAAGGAGACCCAGTACTTC. It codes for CASSLLASGKETQYF.

The rearrangement joins TRBV6-5 to TRBJ1-2; maybe TRBD1 (6 bases). Trimming took 2 bases from V and 13 from J, leaving 17 bases between them. Germline-derived CDR1 and CDR2 are MNHEY and SVGAGI. The CDR3 extends over 13 amino acids. The CDR3 nucleotides are TGTGCCAGCAGTTACGCTACAGGGTGGGTTCTCACCTTC. It is translated as CASSYATGWVLTF.

This sequence joins TRBV18 and TRBJ1-5; TRBD1 matches at 7 bases. The CDR3 is 14 residues long. The germline CDR1 and CDR2 sequences are KGHSH and LQKENI. V lost 4 bases to trimming and J lost 7 bases; unmatched junction nucleotides: 7. In DNA, the CDR3 is TGTGCCAGCTCACAAAGACAGGGCGCCCAGCCCCAGCATTTT. Protein sequence: CASSQRQGAQPQHF.

The gene calls are TRBV5-1 and TRBJ1-1; no clear D. Germline CDR1 reads SGHRS; CDR2 reads YFSETQ. Trimming pared 5 bases from V and 1 base from J, leaving 18 bases between. This CDR3 contains 16 residues. CDR3 in DNA: TGCGCCAGCAGATACGCCTCGGCAGGAACGAACACTGAAGCTTTCTTT. It translates to CASRYASAGTNTEAFF.

This clone has only a few counts. The rearrangement links TRBV9 to TRBJ1-3; 8 positions agree with TRBD1. This CDR3 spans 15 amino acids. The germline V gene has CDR1 SGDLS and CDR2 YYNGEE. V dropped 2 bases and J dropped 8; count of bases not matched to a gene: 9. The CDR3 loop is CASSVKGQESDTIYF. CDR3 nucleotide sequence: TGTGCCAGCAGCGTCAAGGGACAGGAGTCCGACACCATATATTTT.